Following are 9 T cell receptor beta chains from one sample sequenced in a study of T cell responses to AZD1222 COVID-19 vaccine. Assay: immunoSEQ multiplex PCR; the TCRdb copy retains only in-frame clones and omits some. This table has 100,000 to 150,000 clones, around 83% appearing once. Specimen: peripheral blood, collected 28 days after the second AZD1222 dose. The receptors come from an adult who received the AZD1222 COVID-19 vaccine.

The V gene is TRBV2, the J gene TRBJ2-7; weak D call: TRBD1 (6 bases). Germline CDR1 and CDR2: SNHLY and FYNNEI. This CDR3 is built from 12 residues. Trimming removed 5 bases from V and 4 bases from J, with 9 bases in between. Here the CDR3 reads CASSRQVYEQYF. DNA for the CDR3: TGTGCCAGCAGTAGACAGGTGTACGAGCAGTACTTC.

V usage is TRBV6-5 and J usage is TRBJ1-6; a possible D gene is TRBD1 (6 bases). The CDR3 runs 15 residues. CDR1 MNHEY and CDR2 SVGAGI come from the germline V gene. The ends were cut back, 7 bases at V and 9 bases at J, with 19 bases in the middle. The CDR3: CASTKGGAFGSPLHF. The DNA of the CDR3 is TGTGCCAGCACTAAGGGGGGGGCGTTTGGTTCACCCCTCCACTTT.

This chain uses TRBV5-1 with TRBJ2-6, with D unclear. In germline, CDR1 is SGHRS, CDR2 YFSETQ. CDR3 size: 13 residues. Trimming removed 4 bases at V and 8 bases at J, with 10 bases between. CDR3 residues: CASSPARTNVLTF. CDR3 bases: TGCGCCAGCAGCCCGGCTCGGACCAACGTCCTGACTTTC.

The table lists this clone with a few counts. The chain combines TRBV7-9 with TRBJ1-2; tentatively, D is TRBD1 (5 bases). Germline CDR1 reads SEHNR; CDR2 reads FQNEAQ (reference sequence). V lost 5 bases to trimming and J lost 8 bases, with 12 bases between them. The CDR3 has 12 residues. The CDR3 nucleotides are TGTGCCAGCAGCCCGGGGGACTGGGGCTACACCTTC. It encodes CASSPGDWGYTF.

V and J are TRBV11-3 and TRBJ2-7; D possibly corresponds to TRBD1 (5 bases). Trimming shortened V by 3 bases and J by 0 bases, and 12 bases separated the two germline ends. CDR1 is SGHNT, CDR2 YENEEA, per germline. The CDR3 has 15 amino acids. The CDR3 DNA follows: TGTGCCAGCAGCTTCCTAACAGGAGACTCCTACGAGCAGTACTTC. Amino acid sequence: CASSFLTGDSYEQYF.

V and J are TRBV27 and TRBJ1-5; D remains unclear. Germline CDR1 and CDR2: MNHEY and SMNVEV (reference sequence). This CDR3 has 15 residues. The V gene lost 6 bases and the J gene lost 0 bases, with 12 bases spanning the gap. The CDR3 bases are TGTGCCAGCAGGATTGTGAGAAATAGCAATCAGCCCCAGCATTTT. Translation gives CASRIVRNSNQPQHF.

This clone was observed a single time. V and J are TRBV28 and TRBJ1-5, with 9 bases that match TRBD1. The CDR3 sequence is 18 residues long. J was trimmed by 2 bases and V by 4 bases; bases with no gene match: 12. The germline V gene has CDR1 MDHEN and CDR2 SYDVKM. The CDR3 DNA follows: TGTGCCAGCAGTTCCACAGGGGGCCCAGTTATTGGCAATCAGCCCCAGCATTTT. Amino acid sequence: CASSSTGGPVIGNQPQHF. Full variable domain (outside the CDR3, taken from reference TRBV28 and TRBJ1-5): DVKVTQSSRYLVKRTGEKVFLECVQDMDHENMFWYRQDPGLGLRLIYFSYDVKMKEKGDIPEGYSVSREKKERFSLILESASTNQTSMYLCASSSTGGPVIGNQPQHFGDGTRLSIL.

The V and J genes are TRBV6-1 and TRBJ1-1; unclear D gene. There are 13 residues in the CDR3. V lost 1 base, J lost 10 bases, and 13 bases lay in between. CDR1 and CDR2 from the germline V gene are MNHNS and SASEGT. DNA for the CDR3: TGTGCCAGCAGTGAAGTGGGAAGGAACGGAGCTTTCTTT. Translated, it gives CASSEVGRNGAFF.

This sequence joins TRBV18 and TRBJ1-5; D is undetermined. V dropped 5 bases and J dropped 0 bases, with 5 bases sitting between them. The germline V gene has CDR1 KGHSH and CDR2 LQKENI. The CDR3 contains 13 residues. CDR3 residues: CASSFDSNQPQHF. As DNA, the CDR3 is TGTGCCAGCTCATTCGATAGCAATCAGCCCCAGCATTTT.